This is a list of T cell receptor beta chains from one sample in a study of T-cell reconstitution after alpha-beta-depleted transplantation in children. A single record per CDR3 protein comes from TCRdb applying MiXCR to the PCR reads. This sample has over 150,000 distinct CDR3 sequences, with 6.5% to 7.5% found just once. This specimen consisted of PBMCs from the stem cell graft donor, obtained from the stem cell graft. Source of these receptors: a human donor who donated a stem cell graft to a child with Wiskott-Aldrich syndrome. CDR3s include the opening cysteine and the closing phenylalanine or tryptophan. The D gene is left open where the match is weak. Where a row states a size, it is once, few, many or the class of an expanded clone; other rows omit it.

d_call: NA
v_call: TRBV25-1
clone_size: NA
j_call: TRBJ2-1
cdr3_nt: TGTGCCAGCAGCCCCGAGCTCGCCTACAATGAGCAGTTCTTC
cdr3_aa: CASSPELAYNEQFF

d_call: TRBD2
v_call: TRBV29-1
clone_size: many
j_call: TRBJ2-1
cdr3_nt: TGCAGCGGGGGACTAGCGGGATATGAGCAGTTCTTC
cdr3_aa: CSGGLAGYEQFF

d_call: NA
v_call: TRBV7-2
clone_size: many
j_call: TRBJ2-7
cdr3_nt: TGTGCCAGCAGCACCCGACAAGCATCCTACGAGCAGTACTTC
cdr3_aa: CASSTRQASYEQYF

d_call: NA
v_call: TRBV11-2
clone_size: many
j_call: TRBJ2-1
cdr3_nt: TGTGCCAGCAGCTTAAAAACGCTCCCCCATGGGAATGAGCAGTTCTTC
cdr3_aa: CASSLKTLPHGNEQFF

d_call: NA
v_call: TRBV11-2
clone_size: NA
j_call: TRBJ2-3
cdr3_nt: TGTGCCAGCAGCTTGTTCCCGGATGTGGATACGCAGTATTTT
cdr3_aa: CASSLFPDVDTQYF

d_call: NA
v_call: TRBV12-3/TRBV12-4
clone_size: many
j_call: TRBJ2-3
cdr3_nt: TGTGCCAGCAGTTTAGGTGGGACAAAGCAGTATTTT
cdr3_aa: CASSLGGTKQYF

d_call: NA
v_call: TRBV7-2
clone_size: many
j_call: TRBJ2-1
cdr3_nt: TGTGCCAGCAGCCCTAGACGGAGCTCCTACAATGAGCAGTTCTTC
cdr3_aa: CASSPRRSSYNEQFF

d_call: NA
v_call: TRBV5-5
clone_size: many
j_call: TRBJ2-7
cdr3_nt: TGTGCCAGCAGCTTTCGGCTTGAGTACGAGCAGTACTTC
cdr3_aa: CASSFRLEYEQYF

d_call: NA
v_call: TRBV5-1
clone_size: many
j_call: TRBJ1-2
cdr3_nt: TGCGCCAGCAGCTTGGACAGACTAACTAACTATGGCTACACCTTC
cdr3_aa: CASSLDRLTNYGYTF

d_call: TRBD1
v_call: TRBV7-9
clone_size: NA
j_call: TRBJ1-6
cdr3_nt: TGTGCCAGCAGCCTCAAATCCGGGACAGTTGATTCACCCCTCCACTTT
cdr3_aa: CASSLKSGTVDSPLHF

d_call: NA
v_call: TRBV4-1
clone_size: many
j_call: TRBJ1-1
cdr3_nt: TGCGCCAGCAGCCAAGATCGGACGGACACTGAAGCTTTCTTT
cdr3_aa: CASSQDRTDTEAFF

d_call: NA
v_call: TRBV6-2/TRBV6-3
clone_size: few
j_call: TRBJ1-2
cdr3_nt: TGTGCCAGCAGTTACTCCACAGTGCCTATCGTAGGGAATGGCTACACCTTC
cdr3_aa: CASSYSTVPIVGNGYTF

d_call: NA
v_call: TRBV15
clone_size: NA
j_call: TRBJ2-3
cdr3_nt: TGTGCCACCAGCGGAGGAAGCACAGATACGCAGTATTTT
cdr3_aa: CATSGGSTDTQYF

d_call: TRBD2
v_call: TRBV29-1
clone_size: many
j_call: TRBJ2-3
cdr3_nt: TGCAGCGTTGATTCTAGCGGGGGGTCAGATACGCAGTATTTT
cdr3_aa: CSVDSSGGSDTQYF

d_call: NA
v_call: TRBV5-6
clone_size: NA
j_call: TRBJ2-1
cdr3_nt: TGTGCCAGCAGCGGACCGGGACCGCACAATGAGCAGTTCTTC
cdr3_aa: CASSGPGPHNEQFF

d_call: NA
v_call: TRBV20-1
clone_size: few
j_call: TRBJ2-2
cdr3_nt: TGCAGTGCTATACCCAGGGTGGGAACCGGGGAGCTGTTTTTT
cdr3_aa: CSAIPRVGTGELFF

d_call: NA
v_call: TRBV5-6
clone_size: many
j_call: TRBJ1-2
cdr3_nt: TGTGCCAGCAGCTTGGTGGGAAACTCTAACTATGGCTACACCTTC
cdr3_aa: CASSLVGNSNYGYTF

d_call: NA
v_call: TRBV12-3/TRBV12-4
clone_size: many
j_call: TRBJ2-3
cdr3_nt: TGTGCCAGCAGTTTTGGGGATACGCAGTATTTT
cdr3_aa: CASSFGDTQYF

d_call: NA
v_call: TRBV12-3/TRBV12-4
clone_size: NA
j_call: TRBJ2-3
cdr3_nt: TGTGCCATCAGCCAGAGCGGACGGGCTCTTGGCACAGATACGCAGTATTTT
cdr3_aa: CAISQSGRALGTDTQYF

d_call: TRBD2
v_call: TRBV10-3
clone_size: many
j_call: TRBJ2-5
cdr3_nt: TGTGCCATCAGTGAGAGTAGCGGGGGGAACCAAGAGACCCAGTACTTC
cdr3_aa: CAISESSGGNQETQYF

d_call: NA
v_call: TRBV6-2/TRBV6-3
clone_size: NA
j_call: TRBJ1-2
cdr3_nt: TGTGCCAGCAGCTACAGCGTTTTCTATGGCTACACCTTC
cdr3_aa: CASSYSVFYGYTF

d_call: NA
v_call: TRBV6-4
clone_size: many
j_call: TRBJ2-6
cdr3_nt: TGTGCCAGCAGTGACTCTGGGAACTCTGGGGCCAACGTCCTGACTTTC
cdr3_aa: CASSDSGNSGANVLTF

d_call: NA
v_call: TRBV20-1
clone_size: many
j_call: TRBJ2-5
cdr3_nt: TGCAGTGCTAGAGGTACTGGAGTGGGGCGAGAGACCCAGTACTTC
cdr3_aa: CSARGTGVGRETQYF

d_call: NA
v_call: TRBV30
clone_size: few
j_call: TRBJ2-5
cdr3_nt: TGTGCCTGGAGTGTGGCGGGGGCGGAGACCCAGTACTTC
cdr3_aa: CAWSVAGAETQYF

d_call: TRBD1
v_call: TRBV13
clone_size: many
j_call: TRBJ1-5
cdr3_nt: TGTGCCAGCAGCCACAGGGGGCAGCCCCAGCATTTT
cdr3_aa: CASSHRGQPQHF

d_call: NA
v_call: TRBV20-1
clone_size: many
j_call: TRBJ2-3
cdr3_nt: TGCAGTGCTAGGGGTCGGGCACAACCTTTATCCACAGATACGCAGTATTTT
cdr3_aa: CSARGRAQPLSTDTQYF

d_call: NA
v_call: TRBV7-2
clone_size: many
j_call: TRBJ2-3
cdr3_nt: TGTGCCAGCAGGAGAACTGGGAGTAGCGATACGCAGTATTTT
cdr3_aa: CASRRTGSSDTQYF

d_call: TRBD2
v_call: TRBV13
clone_size: many
j_call: TRBJ2-3
cdr3_nt: TGTGCCAGCAGCTCCCGCTTACTAGCGGGGATCCGCACAGATACGCAGTATTTT
cdr3_aa: CASSSRLLAGIRTDTQYF

d_call: NA
v_call: TRBV2
clone_size: NA
j_call: TRBJ2-7
cdr3_nt: TGTGCCAGCAAATTCTACGAGCAGTACTTC
cdr3_aa: CASKFYEQYF

d_call: TRBD1
v_call: TRBV25-1
clone_size: many
j_call: TRBJ2-7
cdr3_nt: TGTGCCAGCAGCCAGCATGGACAGGGCTACGAGCAGTACTTC
cdr3_aa: CASSQHGQGYEQYF

d_call: TRBD1
v_call: TRBV6-5
clone_size: NA
j_call: TRBJ1-2
cdr3_nt: TGTGCCAGCAGTTCGGACAGGAGGCAAGTTCCTAACTATGGCTACACCTTC
cdr3_aa: CASSSDRRQVPNYGYTF

d_call: TRBD2
v_call: TRBV5-4
clone_size: many
j_call: TRBJ2-2
cdr3_nt: TGTGCCAGCAGCTCGGGGACTAGCGGGAGGGCCGCCGGGGAGCTGTTTTTT
cdr3_aa: CASSSGTSGRAAGELFF

d_call: NA
v_call: TRBV29-1
clone_size: many
j_call: TRBJ1-2
cdr3_nt: TGCAGCGTGCGGGAGGGTAGCGATGGCTACACCTTC
cdr3_aa: CSVREGSDGYTF

d_call: NA
v_call: TRBV2
clone_size: many
j_call: TRBJ2-3
cdr3_nt: TGTGCCAGCAGGAAACAGGGAGGGGGACACACAGATACGCAGTATTTT
cdr3_aa: CASRKQGGGHTDTQYF

d_call: NA
v_call: TRBV20-1
clone_size: many
j_call: TRBJ2-5
cdr3_nt: TGCAGTGCTAGTCGGGTCCTGGGAGAGACCCAGTACTTC
cdr3_aa: CSASRVLGETQYF

d_call: NA
v_call: TRBV20-1
clone_size: many
j_call: TRBJ2-5
cdr3_nt: TGCAGTGCTAGAGATCGGCCAGGGTGGCAAGAGACCCAGTACTTC
cdr3_aa: CSARDRPGWQETQYF

d_call: NA
v_call: TRBV7-6
clone_size: many
j_call: TRBJ2-1
cdr3_nt: TGTGCCAGCAGCCAACCGGTCAGAAGTCTGTACAATGAGCAGTTCTTC
cdr3_aa: CASSQPVRSLYNEQFF

d_call: NA
v_call: TRBV28
clone_size: NA
j_call: TRBJ2-7
cdr3_nt: TGTGCCAGCAGGCGGGACGTCTCCTACGAGCAGTACTTC
cdr3_aa: CASRRDVSYEQYF

d_call: NA
v_call: TRBV20-1
clone_size: many
j_call: TRBJ2-5
cdr3_nt: TGCAGTGCCACTCTCGTCCGCGGGACAGCCCCGGGGGAGACCCAGTACTTC
cdr3_aa: CSATLVRGTAPGETQYF

d_call: TRBD2
v_call: TRBV15
clone_size: many
j_call: TRBJ2-1
cdr3_nt: TGTGCCACCACCAAGACTAGCGGGTTCAATGAGCAGTTCTTC
cdr3_aa: CATTKTSGFNEQFF